This passage covers 29 T cell receptor beta chains from one sample sequenced in a study of cytomegalovirus exposure and HLA in healthy donors. A multiplex PCR was run with 60 Vbeta primers and 13 Jbeta primers. The table came from immunoSEQ multiplex PCR; TCRdb's copy has only in-frame clones and leaves some out. The sample lists 100,000 to 150,000 clones, 70% to 85% occurring once. The material sequenced was PBMCs. The receptor set was obtained from a woman aged 45-59 years in good health and CMV-seropositive.

This clone was found once. The chain uses TRBV27 and TRBJ1-5; possible D gene TRBD1, 5 bases. Germline values: CDR1 MNHEY, CDR2 SMNVEV (reference sequence). Trimming took 2 bases from V and 4 from J, leaving 18 bases between them. The length of the CDR3 is 17 residues. CDR3 in DNA: TGTGCCAGCAGTTTACGTTGGGGCAGAGGCCCTAATCAGCCCCAGCATTTT. Its protein is CASSLRWGRGPNQPQHF.

The gene calls are TRBV11-2 and TRBJ2-7; 8 bases align to TRBD2. With V trimmed by 5 bases and J by 3 bases, 3 bases remained unmatched. The CDR3 consists of 13 residues. Per the germline V gene, CDR1 is SGHAT and CDR2 is FQNNGV. The CDR3 is CASSPGGVYEQYF. DNA for the CDR3: TGTGCCAGCAGCCCCGGGGGGGTCTACGAGCAGTACTTC.

V and J are TRBV11-3 and TRBJ2-7; D is possibly TRBD1 (6 bases). V was shortened by 5 bases and J by 7 bases, with 15 bases between the two germline ends. The CDR3 extends over 13 amino acids. CDR1 SGHNT and CDR2 YENEEA come from the germline V gene. For the CDR3, the DNA is TGTGCCAGCAGCAGAGGGGGTTCAGGGGAGCAGTACTTC. It translates to CASSRGGSGEQYF.

The chain recombines TRBV6-1 with TRBJ1-1; 7 bases are shared with TRBD1. The trim removed 5 bases at V and 1 base at J, leaving 4 bases unmatched. The CDR3 is 14 residues long. Germline CDR1 reads MNHNS; CDR2 reads SASEGT. CDR3 coding DNA: TGTGCCAGCAGTACCCACAGGGGGAACACTGAAGCTTTCTTT. Translation: CASSTHRGNTEAFF.

The rearrangement uses TRBV10-1 and TRBJ2-3; unclear D gene. CDR1 and CDR2 (germline): WNHNN, SYGVQD (reference sequence). The V end was cut by 0 bases, the J end by 2 bases, with 9 bases between. The CDR3 contains 15 residues. Written as DNA, the CDR3 is TGCGCCAGCAGTGAGTCGACGGGTTTCACAGATACGCAGTATTTT. Protein sequence: CASSESTGFTDTQYF.

This clone was seen once. V usage is TRBV16 and J usage is TRBJ2-1; D might be TRBD1 (6 bases). The germline V and J ends were trimmed by 0 bases and 0 bases, with 9 bases remaining between them. Germline V gene data show CDR1 as KGHSY and CDR2 as FQNENV. The CDR3 has 16 residues. CDR3 loop: CASSQSGTNSYNEQFF. For the CDR3, the DNA is TGTGCCAGCAGCCAATCCGGGACAAACTCCTACAATGAGCAGTTCTTC.

This clone has only a few counts. The gene calls are TRBV27 and TRBJ2-5, with D possibly being TRBD2 (5 bases). Germline V gene data show CDR1 as MNHEY and CDR2 as SMNVEV (reference sequence). V lost 10 bases to trimming and J lost 0 bases, with 15 bases between them. The CDR3 totals 14 residues. The CDR3 sequence: CATRAWGDQETQYF. CDR3 coding DNA: TGTGCCACCCGTGCCTGGGGAGACCAAGAGACCCAGTACTTC.

The chain combines TRBV30 with TRBJ2-3, with 13 bases that match TRBD2. The CDR3 contains 14 residues. Germline trimming cut 5 bases from V and 7 bases from J; bases unmatched to any gene: 6. Germline CDR1 GTSNPN, CDR2 SVGIG (reference sequence). This CDR3 reads CAWGLAGVFNTQYF. The CDR3 bases are TGTGCCTGGGGACTAGCGGGGGTCTTTAATACGCAGTATTTT.

This clone showed up just once. Here the CDR3 reads CASSIFPEQNSNEQFF. For the CDR3, the DNA is TGTGCCAGTAGTATATTTCCGGAACAAAACAGCAATGAGCAGTTCTTC. The V call is TRBV19, the J call TRBJ2-1; D gene ambiguous. Germline assignment: CDR1 LNHDA and CDR2 SQIVND (reference sequence). V was trimmed by 2 bases and J by 6 bases, leaving 17 bases between them. The CDR3 length is 16 residues.

This chain links TRBV29-1 with TRBJ1-1; D possibly corresponds to TRBD1 (5 bases). CDR1 is SQVTM, CDR2 ANQGSEA, per germline. Between the trimmed V and J ends, which lost 1 base and 4 bases, there was a span of 22 bases. The CDR3 loop spans 17 amino acids. The CDR3 region has the DNA TGCAGCGTTGAAGTCGCTCCGGGGGTGAGGGTCGTCACTGAAGCTTTCTTT. This codes for CSVEVAPGVRVVTEAFF.

The V gene is TRBV6-5, the J gene TRBJ1-6; no clear D. Trimming took off 5 bases at V and 7 bases at J, with 15 bases between the two ends. Germline CDR1 MNHEY, CDR2 SVGAGI. The CDR3 runs to 15 residues. The CDR3 DNA reads as TGTGCCAGCAGTAGAGGGTCTCGAGGGAATTCACCCCTCCACTTT. It is translated as CASSRGSRGNSPLHF.

This clone was seen more than once but under ten times. This chain connects TRBV5-5 to TRBJ2-1; TRBD2 aligns across 8 bases. CDR1 and CDR2 (germline): SGHKS, YYEKEE (reference sequence). The V segment lost 3 bases and the J segment 7 bases; nucleotides outside the gene matches: 12. The CDR3 extends over 16 amino acids. CDR3 coding DNA: TGTGCCAGCAGCTCGCACGGCAGCGGGAGTGGTAATGAGCAGTTCTTC. This translates into CASSSHGSGSGNEQFF.

The chain joins TRBV18 to TRBJ2-3; 11 nucleotides line up with TRBD2. Losses at the gene ends were 3 bases for V and 4 bases for J; bases not matched to a gene: 12. This CDR3 comprises 18 residues. CDR1 and CDR2 (germline): KGHSH, LQKENI. The CDR3 is CASSPRLLAGGLSDTQYF. As DNA, the CDR3 is TGTGCCAGCTCACCCCGACTATTAGCGGGGGGGCTGTCAGATACGCAGTATTTT.

The chain uses TRBV2 and TRBJ1-2, with 11 bases aligning to TRBD1. Germline V gene sequence: CDR1 SNHLY, CDR2 FYNNEI. This CDR3 spans 16 amino acids. For the CDR3, the DNA is TGTGCACCAGGGTTGGAGGGACAGGGGGACCGCTATGGCTACACCTTC. It translates to CAPGLEGQGDRYGYTF. Together with reference TRBV2 and TRBJ1-2, the CDR3 gives the full variable domain: EPEVTQTPSHQVTQMGQEVILRCVPISNHLYFYWYRQILGQKVEFLVSFYNNEISEKSEIFDDQFSVERPDGSNFTLKIRSTKLEDSAMYFCAPGLEGQGDRYGYTFGSGTRLTVV.

In this sample, this clone turned up a few times. The rearrangement links TRBV19 to TRBJ1-6; 7 nucleotides agree with TRBD1. CDR3 length equals 15 residues. Trimming at V came to 4 bases and at J to 6 bases, leaving 6 bases not matched to a gene. CDR1 is LNHDA and CDR2 is SQIVND in the germline V gene (reference sequence). The CDR3 DNA reads TGTGCCAGTAGTACGCAGGGGGTGCCTAATTCACCCCTCCACTTT. Amino acids: CASSTQGVPNSPLHF.

This chain connects TRBV6-1 to TRBJ1-2; 7 bases line up with TRBD1. J was trimmed by 3 bases and V by 7 bases; bases with no gene match: 8. The germline CDR1 and CDR2 sequences are MNHNS and SASEGT. The CDR3 contains 14 residues. The CDR3 coding sequence is TGTGCCAGCACGCAACAGGGGCAGTACTATGGCTACACCTTC. The encoded protein is CASTQQGQYYGYTF.

The chain couples TRBV30 to TRBJ1-1, with D tentatively TRBD1 (6 bases). Germline CDR1 reads GTSNPN; CDR2 reads SVGIG (reference sequence). The V end was cut by 4 bases, the J end by 3 bases, with 15 bases between. The CDR3 contains 14 residues. In DNA, the CDR3 is TGTGCCTGGACCCCCAGGGGATGGGACACTGAAGCTTTCTTT. Protein: CAWTPRGWDTEAFF.

As concerns this clone: The conserved phenylalanine or tryptophan normally closing the CDR3 is absent here, so this likely arose from a read error. The gene calls are TRBV5-1 and TRBJ1-1, with 7 bases aligning to TRBD1. The CDR3 loop spans 16 amino acids. With V trimmed by 4 bases and J by 0 bases, 9 bases remained unmatched. Germline CDR1 is SGHRS and CDR2 is YFSETQ. This CDR3 is CASSLGQHKMNTEAFV. The CDR3 DNA sequence: TGCGCCAGCAGCCTGGGACAGCACAAAATGAACACTGAAGCTTTCGTT.

Only one count was recorded for this clone. The chain joins TRBV5-1 to TRBJ1-3, with D possibly being TRBD1 (6 bases). Trimming pared 4 bases from V and 0 bases from J, leaving 11 bases between. Germline V gene data show CDR1 as SGHRS and CDR2 as YFSETQ. The CDR3 runs to 15 residues. CDR3: CASSLGQNSGNTIYF. The CDR3 nucleotides are TGCGCCAGCAGCCTAGGACAGAACTCTGGAAACACCATATATTTT. Looking up the rest from reference TRBV5-1 and TRBJ1-3 gives the full variable domain: KAGVTQTPRYLIKTRGQQVTLSCSPISGHRSVSWYQQTPGQGLQFLFEYFSETQRNKGNFPGRFSGRQFSNSRSEMNVSTLELGDSALYLCASSLGQNSGNTIYFGEGSWLTVV.

The gene calls are TRBV7-2 and TRBJ2-7, with 10 bases aligning to TRBD1. The CDR3 is 15 residues long. Germline V CDR1 and CDR2: SGHTA, FQGNSA. J lost 4 bases, V lost 5 bases, and 8 bases had no gene match. The CDR3 sequence: CASSVSGTGDYEQYF. The DNA for the CDR3 is TGTGCCAGCAGCGTAAGCGGGACAGGGGATTACGAGCAGTACTTC.

This chain uses TRBV29-1 with TRBJ1-2, with 8 bases that match TRBD1. V was pared by 6 bases and J by 2 bases, with 8 bases of the junction left unmatched. This CDR3 comprises 14 residues. The germline gives CDR1 SQVTM, CDR2 ANQGSEA. DNA of the CDR3: TGCAGCGTGGACAGGGAGAGTTTCAACTATGGCTACACCTTC. It is translated as CSVDRESFNYGYTF.

The CDR3 loop reads CASSPAGGGEKLFF. The DNA for the CDR3 is TGTGCCAGCAGCCCCGCCGGTGGCGGTGAAAAACTGTTTTTT. This chain joins TRBV14 and TRBJ1-4, with D unclear. The CDR3 has 14 amino acids. Germline lookup yields CDR1 SGHDN and CDR2 FVKESK. Trimming cost V 4 bases and J 7 bases, with 13 bases left between them.

The rearrangement links TRBV12-5 to TRBJ2-7, with D unclear. The V end was cut by 3 bases, the J end by 3 bases, with 6 bases between. CDR3 length: 12 amino acids. Per the germline V gene, CDR1 is LGHNT and CDR2 is FRNRAP. The CDR3 reads CASGLGGYEQYF. CDR3 coding DNA: TGTGCTAGTGGTTTAGGCGGCTACGAGCAGTACTTC.

This clone has a handful of counts. The chain links TRBV7-2 to TRBJ1-1; TRBD1 matches at 8 bases. The CDR3 has 17 residues. V gave up 2 bases and J gave up 3 bases; unmatched junction bases: 11. Germline V gene data show CDR1 as SGHTA and CDR2 as FQGNSA. The CDR3 DNA reads as TGTGCCAGCAGCTTAAGTCTGGGGTTGGACAGGGACACTGAAGCTTTCTTT. Translated, it gives CASSLSLGLDRDTEAFF.

This clone turned up a few times. This chain connects TRBV6-6 to TRBJ2-5, with TRBD1 matching over 7 bases. Per germline, CDR1 MNHNY and CDR2 SVGAGI (reference sequence). This CDR3 is built from 14 residues. The J segment lost 2 bases and the V segment lost 7 bases, leaving 7 bases of the junction unmatched. DNA for the CDR3: TGTGCCAGCAAGGGGACAGACAGACAAGAGACCCAGTACTTC. Translation: CASKGTDRQETQYF.

The gene calls are TRBV19 and TRBJ1-5; D perhaps matches TRBD1 (6 bases). CDR1 LNHDA and CDR2 SQIVND come from the germline V gene (reference sequence). Trimming pared 6 bases from V and 1 base from J, leaving 13 bases between. The CDR3 is 15 residues long. Here the CDR3 reads CASSKQQGSNQPQHF. The DNA of the CDR3 is TGTGCCAGTAGCAAACAGCAGGGGAGCAATCAGCCCCAGCATTTT.

The chain has TRBV7-3 and TRBJ2-3; TRBD2 agrees at 10 bases. With 5 bases clipped from V and 3 bases from J, the junction kept 5 bases outside the gene matches. Germline CDR1 SGHTA, CDR2 FQGTGA. The CDR3 is made up of 15 amino acids. The CDR3 is CASSATSGLTDTQYF. CDR3 coding DNA: TGTGCCAGCAGCGCGACTAGCGGGTTAACAGATACGCAGTATTTT.

V usage is TRBV28 and J usage is TRBJ2-7; tentative D call: TRBD1 (6 bases). Germline loops: CDR1 MDHEN, CDR2 SYDVKM. The CDR3 extends over 15 amino acids. Trimming left V 6 bases short and J 6 bases short, with 21 bases between. This chain's CDR3 is CASSKTGRKRGEQYF. In DNA form, the CDR3 reads TGTGCCAGCAGCAAAACAGGGAGAAAAAGGGGCGAGCAGTACTTC.

The chain uses TRBV19 and TRBJ2-5, with TRBD2 matching over 8 bases. The CDR3 spans 14 residues. In germline, CDR1 is LNHDA, CDR2 SQIVND (reference sequence). The ends lost 4 bases at V and 4 bases at J; junction bases unmatched: 5. This chain's CDR3 is CASSKGLAAETQYF. CDR3 bases: TGTGCCAGTAGTAAAGGACTAGCCGCAGAGACCCAGTACTTC.